Described below is a single T cell receptor beta chain sequence and its context. What it binds is unknown. The data belong to a study of T cells in Graves' hyperthyroidism and ophthalmopathy. Study observations and caveats: Ophthalmopathy onset followed model prediction by a median around 6.6 months. Most thyroid clonotypes with frequency above 0.001 were detected in blood.

Investigators excluded patients with uncontrolled infection, other autoimmune disease, pregnancy or lactation. PBMCs came from over 8.5 ml fresh peripheral blood. The trim removed 0 bases at V and 5 bases at J, leaving 7 bases unmatched. Germline lookup yields CDR1 SGHAT and CDR2 FQNNGV. CDR3 length: 16 residues. Amplification targeted TCR beta CDR3 regions from RNA transcripts. An initial round of RT-PCR targeting the TCR CDR3 relied on the HTBI primer set. From the multiplex PCR reads, TCRdb called clonotypes with MiXCR, one entry per CDR3 protein. The profile shows 96,000 or so distinct CDR3 sequences, around 50% of them singletons.

The sample comprised blood. The chain carries TRBV11-2 and TRBJ2-5; 9 bases match TRBD2. This receptor was identified in a middle-aged woman with Graves' hyperthyroidism. The CDR3 sequence is CASSLDNASGRETQYF. For the CDR3, the DNA is TGTGCCAGCAGCTTAGATAACGCAAGCGGGAGGGAGACCCAGTACTTC.